This T cell receptor (beta chain) was captured in a study of OX40 agonist ivuxolimab in advanced cancers. Study information: Given to patients was ivuxolimab, an agonistic anti-OX40 (CD134) antibody.

General study findings and limits: Blood T cells, both CD4+ and CD8+, expanded clonally by week 6 at 0.1 to 3.0 mg/kg.

Produced via immunoSEQ multiplex PCR; TCRdb's table is partial and in-frame only. The sample yields around 130,000 clones, 93% seen once. The germline V and J ends were trimmed by 4 bases and 7 bases, with 13 bases remaining between them. The germline CDR1 and CDR2 sequences are SQVTM and ANQGSEA. This CDR3 has 12 amino acids. This clone was counted only a few times. What it binds is not known. The clonotype originates from an adult with an advanced solid tumor such as melanoma, head and neck, liver or kidney cancer. The specimen was CD4+ or CD8+ T cells sorted from blood, collected in a trial of the OX40 agonist ivuxolimab. V is TRBV29-1 and J is TRBJ1-2, with D perhaps matching TRBD1 (5 bases). The CDR3 spells CSVVGTAGGYTF. The CDR3, as DNA: TGCAGCGTTGTCGGGACTGCGGGTGGCTACACCTTC.